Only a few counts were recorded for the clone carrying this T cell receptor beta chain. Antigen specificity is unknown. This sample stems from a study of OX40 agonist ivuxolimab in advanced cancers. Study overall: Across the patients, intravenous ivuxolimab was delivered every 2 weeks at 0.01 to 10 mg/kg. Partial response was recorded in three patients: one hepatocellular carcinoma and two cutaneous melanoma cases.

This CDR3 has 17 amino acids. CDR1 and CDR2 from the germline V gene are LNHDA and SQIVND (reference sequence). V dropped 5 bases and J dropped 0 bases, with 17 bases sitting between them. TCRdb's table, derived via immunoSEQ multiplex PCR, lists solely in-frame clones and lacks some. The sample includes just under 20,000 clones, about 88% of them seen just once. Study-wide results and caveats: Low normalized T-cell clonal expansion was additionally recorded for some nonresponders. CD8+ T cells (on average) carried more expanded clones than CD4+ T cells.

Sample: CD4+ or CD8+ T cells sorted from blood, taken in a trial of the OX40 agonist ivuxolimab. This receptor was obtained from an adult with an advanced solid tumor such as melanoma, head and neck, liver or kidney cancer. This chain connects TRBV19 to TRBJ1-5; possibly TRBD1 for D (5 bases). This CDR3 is CASSSDEGVYSNQPQHF. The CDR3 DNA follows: TGTGCCAGTAGTTCTGACGAAGGGGTCTATAGCAATCAGCCCCAGCATTTT.